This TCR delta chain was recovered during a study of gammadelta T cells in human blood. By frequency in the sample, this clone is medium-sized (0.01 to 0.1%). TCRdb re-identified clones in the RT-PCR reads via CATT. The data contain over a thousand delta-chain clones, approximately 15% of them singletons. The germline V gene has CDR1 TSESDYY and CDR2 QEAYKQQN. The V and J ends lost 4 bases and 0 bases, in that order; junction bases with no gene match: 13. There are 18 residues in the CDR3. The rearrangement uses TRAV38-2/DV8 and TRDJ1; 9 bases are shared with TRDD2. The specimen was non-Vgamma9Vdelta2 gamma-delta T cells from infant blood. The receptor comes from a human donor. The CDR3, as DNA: TGTGCTTATAGGCCTTCCTACGCCCGCCCCCCGTACACCGATAAACTCATCTTT. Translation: CAYRPSYARPPYTDKLIF.